These 7 T cell receptor beta chains were sequenced from one sample in a study of T cell changes during pregnancy in multiple sclerosis. The assay was immunoSEQ multiplex PCR, and TCRdb's table has in-frame clones only and misses some. Of 55,000 to 65,000 clones listed, approximately 94% are singletons. The starting material was CD8+ T cells from peripheral blood mononuclear cells, obtained in the third trimester of pregnancy. The source of these receptors is a female donor with multiple sclerosis, enrolled in a pregnancy study.

J is TRBJ2-1 and V is TRBV13, with 8 bases that match TRBD2. V lost 8 bases and J lost 3; bases outside the gene matches: 6. Germline V gene sequence: CDR1 PRHDT, CDR2 FYEKMQ (reference sequence). The CDR3 is made up of 14 amino acids. The CDR3 DNA is TGTGCCAGCGGCTCCAGCGGGAGCTACAATGAGCAGTTCTTC. It codes for CASGSSGSYNEQFF. Supplemented by reference TRBV13 and TRBJ2-1, the full variable domain reads AAGVIQSPRHLIKEKRETATLKCYPIPRHDTVYWYQQGPGQDPQFLISFYEKMQSDKGSIPDRFSAQQFSDYHSELNMSSLELGDSALYFCASGSSGSYNEQFFGPGTRLTVL.

CDR3 loop: CSVEGLAQQETQYF. CDR3 bases: TGCAGCGTTGAGGGACTAGCGCAACAAGAGACCCAGTACTTC. The chain couples TRBV29-1 to TRBJ2-5, with 10 bases fitting TRBD2. V was pared by 3 bases and J by 2 bases, with 3 bases of the junction left unmatched. Germline values: CDR1 SQVTM, CDR2 ANQGSEA. The CDR3 runs to 14 residues.

The chain carries TRBV11-1 and TRBJ2-1, with 8 bases fitting TRBD2. This CDR3 is built from 16 residues. Germline V gene sequence: CDR1 SGHAT, CDR2 FQDESV (reference sequence). The V segment lost 5 bases and the J segment 5 bases; nucleotides outside the gene matches: 11. The CDR3 spells CASSVYIREGNNEQFF. CDR3 nucleotides: TGTGCCAGCAGCGTCTATATCCGGGAGGGTAACAATGAGCAGTTCTTC.

The chain combines TRBV5-1 with TRBJ2-2; 7 nucleotides line up with TRBD1. The CDR3 extends over 16 amino acids. Trimming took 2 bases from V and 7 from J; bases not matched to a gene: 11. Germline V lookup: CDR1 SGHRS, CDR2 YFSETQ. In DNA form, the CDR3 reads TGCGCCAGCAGCTTCTCCTACAGGGGAAATAACGGGGAGCTGTTTTTT. Amino acids: CASSFSYRGNNGELFF.

This chain uses TRBV9 with TRBJ2-1, with 11 bases aligning to TRBD2. The CDR3 loop spans 16 amino acids. Germline CDR1 is SGDLS and CDR2 is YYNGEE. The V gene end was trimmed by 2 bases and the J gene end by 3 bases; junction bases not matched to a gene: 4. CDR3 in DNA: TGTGCCAGCAGCGTCGATACTAGCGGGGGCTACAATGAGCAGTTCTTC. Amino acid sequence: CASSVDTSGGYNEQFF.

This chain connects TRBV4-1 to TRBJ2-5; 9 positions match TRBD2. CDR1 and CDR2 (germline): MGHRA, YSYEKL. After removal of 0 bases from V and 5 bases from J, the junction contained 13 bases not matched to a gene. CDR3 length: 18 amino acids. The CDR3 reads CASSQDPGSGRGWETQYF. CDR3 in DNA: TGCGCCAGCAGCCAAGATCCGGGTAGCGGGAGAGGATGGGAGACCCAGTACTTC.

The V and J genes are TRBV10-2 and TRBJ2-7; 11 bases agree with TRBD2. The CDR3 totals 14 residues. V lost 5 bases, J lost 5 bases, and 5 bases stayed unmatched. Per germline, CDR1 WSHSY and CDR2 SAAADI. This CDR3 reads CASSTSGSYDEQYF. CDR3 bases: TGCGCCAGCAGTACTAGCGGGAGTTACGACGAGCAGTACTTC.